A single sample is the source of the 7 T cell receptor beta chains below, sequenced in a study of blood T cell repertoires in COVID-19. Profiling relied on immunoSEQ multiplex PCR, and the TCRdb table lists in-frame clones only, not all of them. The data contain 50,000 or so clones, 75% to 85% of them seen just once; the ten biggest clones take up approximately 16%. The sequenced sample was peripheral blood. The receptors derive from a man in his forties with acute or convalescent COVID-19.

The chain recombines TRBV29-1 with TRBJ1-3, with a possible D match to TRBD1 (6 bases). The CDR3 contains 13 residues. V gave up 6 bases and J gave up 0 bases, with 9 bases separating them. CDR1 and CDR2 from the germline V gene are SQVTM and ANQGSEA. CDR3 in amino acids: CSVVGGSGNTIYF. The CDR3 nucleotides read TGCAGCGTGGTAGGGGGCTCTGGAAACACCATATATTTT.

CDR3 sequence (DNA): TGTGCCAGCAGCTTAGGATTGCGGGGGAGCACAGATACGCAGTATTTT. Translation gives CASSLGLRGSTDTQYF. V and J are TRBV11-3 and TRBJ2-3; 7 bases align to TRBD2. The CDR3 is 16 residues long. Germline CDR1 and CDR2: SGHNT and YENEEA. With V trimmed by 1 base and J by 0 bases, 4 bases remained unmatched.

The V call is TRBV30, the J call TRBJ2-7; D is possibly TRBD2 (5 bases). This CDR3 has 15 amino acids. Trimming shortened V by 0 bases and J by 1 base, and 13 bases separated the two germline ends. The germline gives CDR1 GTSNPN, CDR2 SVGIG (reference sequence). CDR3 in DNA: TGTGCCTGGAGTGTAACCGGGGTGTCGTCCTACGAGCAGTACTTC. This gives the protein CAWSVTGVSSYEQYF.

This chain joins TRBV2 and TRBJ2-3; D uncertain. The germline V gene has CDR1 SNHLY and CDR2 FYNNEI. The CDR3 extends over 15 amino acids. The V and J ends lost 8 bases and 0 bases respectively, with 15 bases between them. The CDR3 DNA is TGTGCCAGCTCCCCCACACAGTTTAGCACAGATACGCAGTATTTT. Amino acids: CASSPTQFSTDTQYF.

The chain joins TRBV24-1 to TRBJ1-2, with 8 nucleotides matching TRBD1. The CDR3 sequence is 15 residues long. V lost 4 bases, J lost 4 bases, and 7 bases stayed unmatched. Germline lookup yields CDR1 KGHDR and CDR2 SFDVKD. CDR3 nucleotide sequence: TGTGCCACCAGTGACGGACAGGGTGGCTCCTATGGCTACACCTTC. It yields the protein CATSDGQGGSYGYTF.

The V call is TRBV27, the J call TRBJ1-3, with 10 bases lining up with TRBD1. Per germline, CDR1 MNHEY and CDR2 SMNVEV (reference sequence). The CDR3 loop spans 19 amino acids. The junction had 8 bases not matched to a gene; V was cut back by 0 bases and J by 0 bases. This chain's CDR3 is CASSLSFGGQGVSGNTIYF. The DNA of the CDR3 is TGTGCCAGCAGTTTATCGTTCGGCGGACAGGGGGTCTCTGGAAACACCATATATTTT.

The chain employs TRBV24-1 and TRBJ2-7; TRBD2 matches 11 bases. V was clipped by 8 bases and J by 1 base; unmatched bases: 12. The CDR3 is 17 residues long. Germline CDR1 and CDR2: KGHDR and SFDVKD. CDR3 in amino acids: CATNPLAGVAESYEQYV. The CDR3 DNA reads as TGTGCCACCAACCCACTAGCGGGGGTCGCAGAGTCCTACGAGCAGTACGTC.